The T cell receptor beta chain described here comes from a study of T cells in Graves' hyperthyroidism and ophthalmopathy. General study findings and limits: Most thyroid clonotypes expanded above 0.001 appeared in blood too. Ophthalmopathy was predicted by the model a median of approximately 6 months ahead of onset.

V was pared by 5 bases and J by 7 bases, with 16 bases between. The length of the CDR3 is 14 residues. In germline, CDR1 is SGHRS, CDR2 YFSETQ. Amplified TCR beta CDR3 regions came from RNA transcripts. HTBI primers drove first-round RT-PCR of the TCR CDR3. TCRdb used MiXCR to reprocess the multiplex PCR reads, holding one entry per CDR3 protein. Counted here are nearly 600,000 distinct CDR3 sequences, approximately 15% occurring once; the ten biggest clones make up roughly 7%. Individuals with ophthalmopathy presented a Clinical Activity Score of at least 3, a NOSPECS grade of at least 4 and a duration under 3 months. The source of the PBMCs was around 9 ml of fresh peripheral blood. This clonotype appeared many times. Its antigen is unknown.

Sequencing was done on a sample of blood. J is TRBJ2-1 and V is TRBV5-1; possible D gene TRBD1, 6 bases. This TCR derives from a young woman with Graves' ophthalmopathy. This chain's CDR3 is CASREGVRENEQFF. As DNA, the CDR3 is TGCGCCAGCAGAGAGGGGGTCAGGGAAAATGAGCAGTTCTTC.